This T cell receptor (beta chain) was identified during a study of blood T cells in healthy people across ages. Concerning this clonotype itself: Its antigen is not identified.

Study-wide points: Any changes in expanded clonotypes were possibly confounded, as donor CMV status remained unknown.

Trimming took 1 base from V and 8 from J, leaving 12 bases between them. CDR1 SGHTA and CDR2 FQGNSA come from the germline V gene. The CDR3 has 15 residues. A second roughly 6 to 11 cycle PCR used barcoded and J-beta primers. TCRdb ran MiXCR on the 5' RACE reads and lists one entry per CDR3 protein. The repertoire includes about 2 million distinct CDR3 sequences, about 50% of them detected once, and less than 2.5% sits in the top ten. What was sequenced was blood. The sequence derives from a middle-aged woman in good health. The chain carries TRBV7-2 and TRBJ1-6; D unresolved. Written as DNA, the CDR3 is TGTGCCAGCAGCTTAGTAGGAGGTGCGGATTCACCCCTCCACTTT. Amino acid sequence: CASSLVGGADSPLHF.